This T cell receptor beta chain was recorded in a study of cytomegalovirus exposure and HLA in healthy donors. Study-level information: Among the 300 to 450 genotyped donors, 81% were placed in the Caucasian-associated ancestry cluster. Overall study findings and caveats: Several of the most significant clusters appeared linked to common viral pathogens, based on a later analysis. Productive rates of about 87% or about 30% were seen for most TCR beta V segments in an earlier analysis. Association of a missense DCLRE1C variant with TCR beta V- and J-gene trimming was reported in a later analysis.

PCR involved 60 Vbeta and 13 Jbeta primers. Produced via immunoSEQ multiplex PCR; TCRdb's table is partial and in-frame only. There are roughly 130,000 clones in the sample; less than 85% occur only once, and 4.3% lies in the top ten. This clone showed up just a few times. Its antigen is undetermined. The germline V gene has CDR1 LNHNV and CDR2 YYDKDF (reference sequence). Between the trimmed V and J ends, which lost 5 bases and 3 bases, there was a span of 13 bases. The CDR3 spans 14 residues. The chain recombines TRBV15 with TRBJ1-1, with D unresolved. The source of this sequence is a man aged 18 to 35 in good health and CMV-seropositive. Sequenced material: PBMCs. CDR3 sequence: CATSPATGYTEAFF. CDR3 coding DNA: TGTGCCACCAGCCCCGCGACGGGGTACACTGAAGCTTTCTTT.